The 16 T cell receptor beta chains presented below share a single source sample, sequenced in a study of T cells in Graves' hyperthyroidism and ophthalmopathy. TCR beta CDR3 region amplification was performed from RNA transcripts. A first-round RT-PCR of the TCR CDR3 used the HTBI primer set. TCRdb used MiXCR to reprocess the multiplex PCR reads, holding one entry per CDR3 protein. In the table there are over 500,000 distinct CDR3 sequences, under 20% of which are singletons. The sequenced sample was blood. The receptor source for this set is a woman aged 18-29 years with Graves' ophthalmopathy.

Details on this clonotype: This may stem from a read error, because a much larger clone lies one nucleotide away. The chain joins TRBV3-1 to TRBJ2-2, with a weak D call TRBD2 (5 bases). Looked up from germline, CDR1 is LGHDT and CDR2 is YNNKEL (reference sequence). This CDR3 is 13 amino acids long. The CDR3 sequence is CASSQVRSGELLF. The DNA of the CDR3 is TGTGCCAGCAGCCAAGTGAGGTCTGGGGAGCTGCTTTTT.

In this sample, this clonotype turned up a few times. CDR3 DNA: TGTGCCAGCAGTGAACCAGGAAGCGGGGGAGGAGATACGCAGTATTTT. Translated: CASSEPGSGGGDTQYF. The rearrangement joins TRBV6-1 to TRBJ2-3; 8 bases agree with TRBD2. The CDR3 is made up of 16 amino acids. V shed 2 bases, J shed 5 bases, and the junction held 9 bases outside the gene matches. The germline CDR1 and CDR2 sequences are MNHNS and SASEGT.

Ten or more counts support this clonotype. The V call is TRBV7-2, the J call TRBJ2-3, with D uncertain. The CDR3 runs 15 residues. The germline V and J ends were trimmed by 4 bases and 4 bases, with 15 bases remaining between them. The germline V gene encodes CDR1 SGHTA and CDR2 FQGNSA. The CDR3 sequence: CASSSRLAPPDTQYF. CDR3 sequence (DNA): TGTGCCAGCAGCTCACGACTTGCCCCCCCAGATACGCAGTATTTT.

At least ten counts were recorded for this clonotype. The chain recombines TRBV7-2 with TRBJ2-7; 13 bases are shared with TRBD2. The length of the CDR3 is 16 residues. Trimming cost V 7 bases and J 5 bases; bases outside gene matches: 11. Germline V gene sequence: CDR1 SGHTA, CDR2 FQGNSA. CDR3 sequence reads: CASTLVPGLAGNEQYF. The CDR3 nucleotides are TGTGCCAGCACCCTAGTCCCGGGACTAGCGGGGAACGAGCAGTACTTC.

This clonotype appeared many times. The CDR3 region is CASSEEGMDTEAFF. The CDR3 DNA sequence: TGTGCCAGCAGTGAAGAGGGGATGGACACTGAAGCTTTCTTT. This sequence joins TRBV6-1 and TRBJ1-1, with a weak D call TRBD1 (5 bases). This CDR3 is built from 14 residues. Deletions cut 1 base from V and 3 bases from J, with 9 bases between. Germline V CDR1 and CDR2: MNHNS, SASEGT.

V and J are TRBV9 and TRBJ2-1; no reliable D call. CDR1 is SGDLS and CDR2 is YYNGEE in the germline V gene. The V and J ends lost 2 bases and 0 bases respectively, with 6 bases between them. The CDR3 totals 14 residues. CDR3 DNA: TGTGCCAGCAGCGTCGACGGCTCCTACAATGAGCAGTTCTTC. Translating it yields CASSVDGSYNEQFF.

This clonotype appeared a few times. The rearrangement links TRBV19 to TRBJ2-3, with 12 bases identical to TRBD2. Germline V lookup: CDR1 LNHDA, CDR2 SQIVND (reference sequence). V gave up 5 bases and J gave up 4 bases; unmatched junction bases: 10. This CDR3 region has 17 residues. The CDR3 is CASSPLLAGGISDTQYF. CDR3 DNA sequence: TGTGCCAGTAGTCCCCTACTAGCGGGAGGAATATCAGATACGCAGTATTTT.

There are many counts of this clonotype. The V gene is TRBV28, the J gene TRBJ1-5; 7 bases are a match to TRBD1. Germline CDR1 is MDHEN and CDR2 is SYDVKM. Trimming at V came to 9 bases and at J to 6 bases, leaving 5 bases not matched to a gene. The CDR3 is 12 residues long. CDR3 sequence reads: CASLTGPQPQHF. In DNA form, the CDR3 reads TGTGCCAGTCTGACAGGGCCTCAGCCCCAGCATTTT.

This clonotype has ten or more counts. This CDR3 is CASSEQPASEAFF. The CDR3 DNA reads as TGTGCCAGCAGTGAACAGCCAGCGAGTGAAGCTTTCTTT. The genes are TRBV6-1 and TRBJ1-1; D uncertain. V was cut by 2 bases and J by 7 bases, with 11 bases left in between. CDR3 length: 13 residues. From germline, CDR1 is MNHNS and CDR2 SASEGT.

Of note for this clonotype: This may be a read error, as it is one base from a much larger clone. This chain links TRBV6-1 with TRBJ2-3, with 10 bases lining up with TRBD1. The CDR3 has 15 residues. Germline V gives CDR1 MNHNS, CDR2 SASEGT. V was clipped by 6 bases and J by 13 bases; unmatched bases: 16. CDR3 protein: CASRDWDRGREPEYF. The CDR3 DNA reads as TGTGCCAGCAGAGACTGGGACAGGGGCCGAGAGCCGGAGTATTTT.

This clonotype appeared a few times. The J gene is TRBJ2-2, the V gene TRBV10-3; 8 bases agree with TRBD1. V lost 0 bases, J lost 6 bases, and 3 bases stayed unmatched. CDR1 is ENHRY and CDR2 is SYGVKD in the germline V gene. This CDR3 is built from 15 residues. The CDR3, as DNA: TGTGCCATCAGTGAGTCGATACAGGGGGCCGGGGAGCTGTTTTTT. Translating gives CAISESIQGAGELFF.

In its sample, this clonotype was seen many times. V usage is TRBV7-2 and J usage is TRBJ1-1; D gene uncertain. V was clipped by 2 bases and J by 6 bases, with 4 bases between them. This CDR3 is built from 11 residues. Germline assignment: CDR1 SGHTA and CDR2 FQGNSA. The CDR3 is CASSLIAEAFF. The DNA for the CDR3 is TGTGCCAGCAGCTTAATTGCTGAAGCTTTCTTT.

This clonotype came up many times. The V and J genes are TRBV7-9 and TRBJ2-5, with 7 bases that match TRBD1. The V gene's germline CDR1 is SEHNR and CDR2 FQNEAQ (reference sequence). Trimming at V came to 5 bases and at J to 3 bases, leaving 6 bases not matched to a gene. CDR3 length: 14 amino acids. The CDR3 protein is CASSPRQGKETQYF. CDR3 nucleotide sequence: TGTGCCAGCAGCCCCCGACAGGGAAAAGAGACCCAGTACTTC. Combining the CDR3 with reference TRBV7-9 and TRBJ2-5 gives the whole variable domain DTGVSQNPRHKITKRGQNVTFRCDPISEHNRLYWYRQTLGQGPEFLTYFQNEAQLEKSRLLSDRFSAERPKGSFSTLEIQRTEQGDSAMYLCASSPRQGKETQYFGPGTRLLVL.

This clonotype was observed at least ten times. The chain joins TRBV3-1 to TRBJ1-1; maybe TRBD1 (6 bases). The CDR3 consists of 14 residues. The germline V gene encodes CDR1 LGHDT and CDR2 YNNKEL (reference sequence). With 6 bases removed from V and 3 bases from J, the gap between germline ends came to 14 bases. The DNA for the CDR3 is TGTGCCAGCAGTAGGAGGGGGGTGGACACTGAAGCTTTCTTT. This encodes CASSRRGVDTEAFF. The whole variable domain, filled in from reference TRBV3-1 and TRBJ1-1, reads DTAVSQTPKYLVTQMGNDKSIKCEQNLGHDTMYWYKQDSKKFLKIMFSYNNKELIINETVPNRFSPKSPDKAHLNLHINSLELGDSAVYFCASSRRGVDTEAFFGQGTRLTVV.

The gene calls are TRBV29-1 and TRBJ2-7, with D possibly TRBD2 on 5 matching bases. V was pared by 3 bases and J by 2 bases, with 8 bases between. The CDR3 is made up of 12 amino acids. The germline V gene encodes CDR1 SQVTM and CDR2 ANQGSEA. The CDR3 here is CSVEDGTYEQYF. In DNA, the CDR3 is TGCAGCGTTGAGGACGGGACCTACGAGCAGTACTTC.

This clonotype was picked up many times. The V and J genes are TRBV6-2 or TRBV6-3 and TRBJ1-1; 7 bases fit TRBD1. Germline V gene lookup returns CDR1 MNHEY and CDR2 SVGEGT. Trimming took 7 bases from V and 4 from J; bases not matched to a gene: 6. CDR3 length equals 13 residues. The CDR3: CASILSGGTEAFF. The CDR3, as DNA: TGTGCCAGCATCCTATCAGGGGGCACTGAAGCTTTCTTT.